The sequence of this T cell receptor (beta chain) was determined in a study of T cells after yellow fever vaccination. Germline loops: CDR1 GTSNPN, CDR2 SVGIG (reference sequence). The V end was cut by 2 bases, the J end by 8 bases, with 7 bases between. This CDR3 comprises 11 residues. It was through 5'RACE template switching that TCR cDNA was made, with a universal primer site and UMIs added. TCRdb analysed the 5' RACE reads with MiXCR anew, one entry per CDR3 protein. The sample has approximately 510,000 distinct CDR3 sequences; roughly 22% are singletons. Only a few counts were recorded for this clonotype. Its antigen is undetermined. Study findings and constraints: Primary-vaccination clones mostly resurfaced post-booster (about 95% CD4, around 88% CD8). The secondary response peaked faster, at day 5 versus 15, but was weaker.

The sequenced sample was PBMCs, obtained roughly 20 days after the first yellow fever vaccination. The TCR sequence derives from a man aged 18 to 35 who received the YFV17D yellow fever vaccine. This chain connects TRBV30 to TRBJ2-1; D not certain. CDR3 in DNA: TGTGCCTGGAGTACATTTCATGAGCAGTTCTTC. Translating gives CAWSTFHEQFF. Full variable domain (outside the CDR3, taken from reference TRBV30 and TRBJ2-1): SQTIHQWPATLVQPVGSPLSLECTVEGTSNPNLYWYRQAAGRGLQLLFYSVGIGQISSEVPQNLSASRPQDRQFILSSKKLLLSDSGFYLCAWSTFHEQFFGPGTRLTVL.